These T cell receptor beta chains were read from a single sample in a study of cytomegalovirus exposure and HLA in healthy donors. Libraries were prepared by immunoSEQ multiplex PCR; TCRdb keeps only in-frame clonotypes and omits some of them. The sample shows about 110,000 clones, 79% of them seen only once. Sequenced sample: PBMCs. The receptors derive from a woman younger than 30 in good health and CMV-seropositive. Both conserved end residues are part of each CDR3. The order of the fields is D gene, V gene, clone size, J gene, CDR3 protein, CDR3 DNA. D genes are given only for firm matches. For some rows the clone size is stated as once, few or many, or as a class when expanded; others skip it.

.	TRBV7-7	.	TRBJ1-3	CASSLTPVGNTIYF	TGTGCTAGCAGCTTAACCCCGGTGGGAAACACCATATATTTT
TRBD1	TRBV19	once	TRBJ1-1	CASSMDRDWIEAFF	TGTGCCAGTAGTATGGACAGGGATTGGATTGAAGCTTTCTTT
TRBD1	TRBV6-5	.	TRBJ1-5	CASSQTGVQPQHF	TGTGCCAGCAGTCAGACAGGGGTCCAGCCCCAGCATTTT
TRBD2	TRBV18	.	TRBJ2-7	CASSPSGTYEQYF	TGTGCCAGCTCACCCAGCGGGACCTACGAGCAGTACTTC
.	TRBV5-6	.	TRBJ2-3	CASSLPVTDTQYF	TGTGCCAGCAGCTTGCCAGTCACAGATACGCAGTATTTT
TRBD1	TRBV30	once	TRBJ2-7	CAWGRTGGDEQYF	TGTGCCTGGGGGAGGACAGGGGGGGACGAGCAGTACTTC
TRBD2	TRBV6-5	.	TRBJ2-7	CASSPSGGGRYEQYF	TGTGCCAGCAGTCCTAGCGGGGGAGGTCGCTACGAGCAGTACTTC
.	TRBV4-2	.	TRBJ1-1	CASSPRRENTEAFF	TGTGCCAGCAGCCCTAGAAGAGAGAACACTGAAGCTTTCTTT
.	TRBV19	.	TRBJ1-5	CASSIPQGSNQPQHF	TGTGCCAGTAGTATACCCCAGGGAAGCAATCAGCCCCAGCATTTT
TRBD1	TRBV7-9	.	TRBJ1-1	CASSPRTGAMSTEAFF	TGTGCCAGCAGCCCCCGGACAGGGGCGATGAGCACTGAAGCTTTCTTT
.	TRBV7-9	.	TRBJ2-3	CASSLGNYRVGTDTQYF	TGTGCCAGCAGCTTAGGAAATTACAGGGTTGGCACAGATACGCAGTATTTT
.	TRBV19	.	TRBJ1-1	CASSAQLNTEAFF	TGTGCCAGTAGTGCTCAGTTGAACACTGAAGCTTTCTTT
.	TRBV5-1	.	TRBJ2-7	CASSLGVEVFEQYF	TGCGCCAGCAGCTTGGGAGTTGAGGTTTTCGAGCAGTACTTC
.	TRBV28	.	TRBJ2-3	CASSPSGTLAADTQYF	TGTGCCAGCAGTCCGTCCGGGACACTCGCCGCAGATACGCAGTATTTT
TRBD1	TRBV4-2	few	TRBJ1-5	CASSQLSQGAKGQPQHF	TGTGCCAGCAGCCAACTGTCCCAGGGGGCAAAGGGCCAGCCCCAGCATTTT
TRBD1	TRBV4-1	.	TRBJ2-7	CASRGTGGYEQYF	TGCGCCAGCAGGGGGACAGGGGGCTACGAGCAGTACTTC
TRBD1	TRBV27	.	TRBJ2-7	CASSPTGTYEQYF	TGTGCCAGCAGCCCGACAGGGACCTACGAGCAGTACTTC
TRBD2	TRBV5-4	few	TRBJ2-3	CASTLLAGNTDTQYF	TGTGCCAGCACCCTACTAGCGGGGAACACAGATACGCAGTATTTT
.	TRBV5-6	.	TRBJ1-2	CASSSNYGYTF	TGTGCCAGCAGCTCAAACTATGGCTACACCTTC
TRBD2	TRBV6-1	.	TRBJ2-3	CASRGLAWTDTQYF	TGTGCCAGCAGAGGACTAGCGTGGACAGATACGCAGTATTTT
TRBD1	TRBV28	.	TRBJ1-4	CASSSDRGRGNEKLFF	TGTGCCAGCAGTTCCGACAGGGGGAGAGGGAATGAAAAACTGTTTTTT
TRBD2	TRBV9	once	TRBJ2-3	CASSVGGGLAKDTQYF	TGTGCCAGCAGCGTAGGAGGGGGACTAGCGAAAGATACGCAGTATTTT
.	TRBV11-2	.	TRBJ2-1	CASSLPGDPYNEQFF	TGTGCCAGCAGCTTACCGGGAGACCCCTACAATGAGCAGTTCTTC
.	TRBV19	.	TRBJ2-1	CASSIAAGSDEQFF	TGTGCCAGTAGTATAGCGGCCGGGAGCGATGAGCAGTTCTTC
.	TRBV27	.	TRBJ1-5	CASRLKATQAQGNQPQHF	TGTGCCAGCAGGCTTAAAGCCACGCAGGCGCAGGGGAATCAGCCCCAGCATTTT
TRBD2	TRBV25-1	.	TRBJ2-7	CASMAGVSYEQYF	TGTGCCAGCATGGCGGGAGTCTCCTACGAGCAGTACTTC
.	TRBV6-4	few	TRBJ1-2	CASSPEDSSYGYTF	TGTGCCAGCAGTCCTGAAGACAGCTCCTATGGCTACACCTTC
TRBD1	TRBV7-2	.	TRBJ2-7	CASSLTGTYEQYF	TGTGCCAGCAGCTTGACAGGGACCTACGAGCAGTACTTC
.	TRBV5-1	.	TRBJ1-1	CASSFLNEGREAFF	TGCGCCAGCAGCTTCCTAAACGAGGGCCGTGAAGCTTTCTTT
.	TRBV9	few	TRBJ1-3	CASSRDSGNTIYF	TGTGCCAGCAGCCGGGACTCTGGAAACACCATATATTTT
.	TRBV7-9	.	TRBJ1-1	CASSLAGTANEAFF	TGTGCCAGCAGCTTAGCCGGGACTGCTAATGAAGCTTTCTTT
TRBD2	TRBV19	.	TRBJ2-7	CASSSGRGPYEQYF	TGTGCCAGTAGTAGCGGGAGGGGTCCTTACGAGCAGTACTTC
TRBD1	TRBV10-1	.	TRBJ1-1	CASSENIKGQGWVRTEAFF	TGCGCCAGCAGTGAGAACATCAAGGGACAGGGCTGGGTACGCACTGAAGCTTTCTTT
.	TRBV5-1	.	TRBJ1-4	CASSTRRETNEKLFF	TGCGCCAGCAGCACCCGCCGGGAGACTAATGAAAAACTGTTTTTT
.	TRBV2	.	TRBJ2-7	CASTETPHPSYEQYF	TGTGCCAGCACAGAGACTCCGCACCCATCCTACGAGCAGTACTTC
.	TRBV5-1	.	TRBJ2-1	CASSRMRGNGNEQFF	TGCGCCAGCAGCCGGATGAGGGGGAATGGCAATGAGCAGTTCTTC
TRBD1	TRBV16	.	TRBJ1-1	CASSTDRTNNEAFF	TGTGCCAGCAGCACGGACAGGACTAACAATGAAGCTTTCTTT
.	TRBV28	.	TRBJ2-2	CASSRLDGSGELFF	TGTGCCAGCAGCAGACTAGATGGGTCCGGGGAGCTGTTTTTT
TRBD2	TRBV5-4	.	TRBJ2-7	CASSRRLAGDYEQYF	TGTGCCAGCAGCCGACGACTAGCGGGAGACTACGAGCAGTACTTC
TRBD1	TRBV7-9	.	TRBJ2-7	CASSSSGTGVYEQYF	TGTGCCAGCAGCTCCTCCGGGACAGGGGTCTACGAGCAGTACTTC
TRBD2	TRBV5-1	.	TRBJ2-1	CASSSPTSGRHNEQFF	TGCGCCAGCAGCTCCCCGACTAGCGGGAGGCACAATGAGCAGTTCTTC
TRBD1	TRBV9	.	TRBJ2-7	CASSGDRGDFYEQYF	TGTGCCAGCAGCGGGGACAGGGGAGATTTCTACGAGCAGTACTTC
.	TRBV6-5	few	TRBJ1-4	CASSYHVSDEKLFF	TGTGCCAGCAGTTACCATGTCAGTGATGAAAAACTGTTTTTT
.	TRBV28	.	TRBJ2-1	CASSLSGNEQFF	TGTGCCAGCAGTTTAAGCGGCAATGAGCAGTTCTTC
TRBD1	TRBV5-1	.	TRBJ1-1	CASSSTGGRGEAFF	TGCGCCAGCAGCTCTACAGGGGGACGGGGTGAAGCTTTCTTT
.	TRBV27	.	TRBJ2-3	CASSQADTQYF	TGTGCCAGCAGTCAGGCAGATACGCAGTATTTT
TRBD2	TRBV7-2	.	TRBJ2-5	CASSLGLAGGRGETQYF	TGTGCCAGCAGCTTGGGACTAGCGGGAGGGCGGGGAGAGACCCAGTACTTC
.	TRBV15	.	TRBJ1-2	CATSRDLGRVTVYTF	TGTGCCACCAGCAGAGATCTTGGCAGGGTTACCGTCTACACCTTC
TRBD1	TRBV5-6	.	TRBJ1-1	CASSLGTGLNTEAFF	TGTGCCAGCAGCTTGGGGACAGGACTGAACACTGAAGCTTTCTTT
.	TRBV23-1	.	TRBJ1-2	CASSRREGDDYGYTF	TGCGCCAGCAGTCGTCGCGAGGGGGATGACTATGGCTACACCTTC
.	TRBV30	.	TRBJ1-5	CAWSVRAWGSNQPQHF	TGTGCCTGGAGTGTGAGGGCGTGGGGTAGCAATCAGCCCCAGCATTTT
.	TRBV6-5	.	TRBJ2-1	CASSPGPSRREQFF	TGTGCCAGCAGCCCGGGTCCATCACGGCGGGAGCAGTTCTTC
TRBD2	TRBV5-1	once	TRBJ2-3	CASSLVAGTSTDTQYF	TGCGCCAGCAGCTTGGTAGCGGGGACTAGCACAGATACGCAGTATTTT